This TCR beta chain was sequenced for a study of blood T cell repertoires in COVID-19. V lost 0 bases, J lost 7 bases, and 2 bases stayed unmatched. Germline CDR1 and CDR2: SGDLS and YYNGEE. This CDR3 contains 14 residues. Profiled with immunoSEQ multiplex PCR; TCRdb holds only in-frame clones, not every one. The repertoire consists of 150,000 to 200,000 clones, with roughly 84% occurring once and the leading ten covering more than 14%. The clonotype originates from a woman in her 70s with COVID-19, enrolled during active disease. The genes are TRBV9 and TRBJ2-5; 11 positions match TRBD2. Source material: peripheral blood. DNA of the CDR3: TGTGCCAGCAGCGTAGACGGACTAGCGGGGACCCAGTACTTC. This translates into CASSVDGLAGTQYF. Based on the CDR3 plus reference TRBV9 and TRBJ2-5, the full variable domain is DSGVTQTPKHLITATGQRVTLRCSPRSGDLSVYWYQQSLDQGLQFLIQYYNGEERAKGNILERFSAQQFPDLHSELNLSSLELGDSALYFCASSVDGLAGTQYFGPGTRLLVL.